One and the same sample provided the 5 T cell receptor beta chains below, sequenced in a study of blood T cell repertoires in COVID-19. Profiled with immunoSEQ multiplex PCR; TCRdb holds only in-frame clones, not every one. The sample carries a few hundred thousand clones, roughly 90% recorded once. The sequenced sample consisted of PBMCs or T cells enriched from blood (not recorded which). These receptors all come from a woman in her thirties who had recovered from COVID-19.

Only a few counts were recorded for this clone. This chain connects TRBV4-3 to TRBJ2-6; no definite D call. CDR3 size: 15 residues. Trimming stripped 1 base from V and 3 bases from J, with 7 bases between. The germline CDR1 and CDR2 sequences are LGHNA and YSLEER. CDR3 nucleotides: TGCGCCAGCAGCCAAGCCCAGGATGGGGCCAACGTCCTGACTTTC. This encodes CASSQAQDGANVLTF.

The gene calls are TRBV7-9 and TRBJ2-1; 8 bases map to TRBD1. Looked up from germline, CDR1 is SEHNR and CDR2 is FQNEAQ (reference sequence). V lost 5 bases to trimming and J lost 5 bases; unmatched junction nucleotides: 2. The CDR3 is made up of 13 amino acids. The CDR3 DNA reads as TGTGCCAGCAGCCTGGACAGGGACAATGAGCAGTTCTTC. This codes for CASSLDRDNEQFF.

V and J are TRBV7-9 and TRBJ1-4, with TRBD1 matching 9 bases. The CDR3 runs 15 residues. Unmatched junction bases numbered 4, after V lost 0 bases and J lost 8 bases. Germline loops: CDR1 SEHNR, CDR2 FQNEAQ (reference sequence). The CDR3 DNA reads as TGTGCCAGCAGCTTAGCTGGGACAGGGACCGAAAAACTGTTTTTT. It codes for CASSLAGTGTEKLFF. The full variable domain, in which reference TRBV7-9 and TRBJ1-4 provide the parts outside the CDR3, is DTGVSQNPRHKITKRGQNVTFRCDPISEHNRLYWYRQTLGQGPEFLTYFQNEAQLEKSRLLSDRFSAERPKGSFSTLEIQRTEQGDSAMYLCASSLAGTGTEKLFFGSGTQLSVL.

This clone appeared a single time. The rearrangement joins TRBV19 to TRBJ1-2; 11 bases are shared with TRBD1. This CDR3 spans 13 amino acids. The V and J ends lost 9 bases and 7 bases, in that order; junction bases with no gene match: 7. The germline CDR1 and CDR2 sequences are LNHDA and SQIVND (reference sequence). CDR3 DNA: TGTGCCAGCGAGGACAGGGGGCGTGTTGGCTACACCTTC. It yields the protein CASEDRGRVGYTF.

V gene TRBV7-8 combines with J gene TRBJ2-1; D unclear. The CDR3 extends over 12 amino acids. The germline V and J ends were trimmed by 2 bases and 9 bases, with 8 bases remaining between them. Germline CDR1 reads SGHVS; CDR2 reads FQNEAQ. CDR3 coding DNA: TGTGCCAGCAGCTTACTAGTAGGTGAGCAGTTCTTC. It codes for CASSLLVGEQFF.